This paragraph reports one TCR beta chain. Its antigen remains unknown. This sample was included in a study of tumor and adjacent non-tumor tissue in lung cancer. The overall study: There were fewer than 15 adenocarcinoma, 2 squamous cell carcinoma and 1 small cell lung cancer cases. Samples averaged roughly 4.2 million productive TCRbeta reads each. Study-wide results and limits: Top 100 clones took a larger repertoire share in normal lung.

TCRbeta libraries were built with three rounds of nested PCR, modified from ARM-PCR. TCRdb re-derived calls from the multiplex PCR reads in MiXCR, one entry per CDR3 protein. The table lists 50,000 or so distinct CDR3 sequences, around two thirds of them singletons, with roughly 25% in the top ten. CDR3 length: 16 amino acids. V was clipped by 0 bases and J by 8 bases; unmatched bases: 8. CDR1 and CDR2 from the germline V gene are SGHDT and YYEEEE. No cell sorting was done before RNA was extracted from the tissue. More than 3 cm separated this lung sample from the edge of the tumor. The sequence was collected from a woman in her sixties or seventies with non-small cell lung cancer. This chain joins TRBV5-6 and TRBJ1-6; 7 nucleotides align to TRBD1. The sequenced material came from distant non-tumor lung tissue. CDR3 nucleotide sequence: TGTGCCAGCAGCTTGGGGAGAGGGGGCAAGTATTCACCCCTCCACTTT. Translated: CASSLGRGGKYSPLHF.